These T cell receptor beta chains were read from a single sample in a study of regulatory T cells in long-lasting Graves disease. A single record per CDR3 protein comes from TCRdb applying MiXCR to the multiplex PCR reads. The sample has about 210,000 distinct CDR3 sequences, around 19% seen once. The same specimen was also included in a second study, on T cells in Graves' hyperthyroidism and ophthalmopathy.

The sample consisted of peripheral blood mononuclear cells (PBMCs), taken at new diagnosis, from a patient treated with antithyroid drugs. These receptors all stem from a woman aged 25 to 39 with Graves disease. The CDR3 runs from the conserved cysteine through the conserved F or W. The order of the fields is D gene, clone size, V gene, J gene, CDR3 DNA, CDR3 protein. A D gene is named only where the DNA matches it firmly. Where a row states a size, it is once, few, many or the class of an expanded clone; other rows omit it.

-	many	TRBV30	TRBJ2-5	TGTGCCTGGGGGCGAATCCAAGAGACCCAGTACTTC	CAWGRIQETQYF
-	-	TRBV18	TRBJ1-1	TGTGCCAGCTCACCAATTACTAATTCCGTTAGGGCGCCGGGCACTGAAGCTTTCTTT	CASSPITNSVRAPGTEAFF
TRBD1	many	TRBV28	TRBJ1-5	TGTGCCAGCAGCACACCTAGGACAGGGGTAAATCAGCCCCAGCATTTT	CASSTPRTGVNQPQHF
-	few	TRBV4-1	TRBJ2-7	TGCGCCAGCAGACCTGTCGGGGAGGCGAGCTCCTACGAGCAGTACTTC	CASRPVGEASSYEQYF
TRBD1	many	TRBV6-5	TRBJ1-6	TGTGCCAGCAGTTACCGAGGGGGCGACTATAATTCACCCCTCCACTTT	CASSYRGGDYNSPLHF
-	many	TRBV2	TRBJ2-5	TGTGCCAGCATTCGCGGGACCTCACAAGAGACCCAGTACTTC	CASIRGTSQETQYF
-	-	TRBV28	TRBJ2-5	TGTGCCAGCAGTCAGGCGCTAGCGCTAGAGACCCAGTACTTC	CASSQALALETQYF
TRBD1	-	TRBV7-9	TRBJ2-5	TGTGCCAGCAGCTCCAGGGACAGGGGGCAGGAGACCCAGTACTTC	CASSSRDRGQETQYF
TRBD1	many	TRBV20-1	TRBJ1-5	TGCAGTGCTAGAGATGACAGGGGAAGAGATCAGCCCCAGCATTTT	CSARDDRGRDQPQHF
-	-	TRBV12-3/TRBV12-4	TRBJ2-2	TGTGCCAGCAGCCCCCCCGCTGACAGACCGAACACCGGGGAGCTGTTTTTT	CASSPPADRPNTGELFF
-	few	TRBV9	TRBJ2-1	TGTGCCAGCGGGCGAGACTACAATGAGCAGTTCTTC	CASGRDYNEQFF
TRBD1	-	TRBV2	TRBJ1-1	TGTGCCAGCAGGGGGGACAGGGGCAAAACTGAAGCTTTCTTT	CASRGDRGKTEAFF
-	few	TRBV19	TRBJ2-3	TGTGCCAGTAGCGTACCAAAGATCACAGATACGCAGTATTTT	CASSVPKITDTQYF
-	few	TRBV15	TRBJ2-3	TGTGCCACCAGCAGACTCGGGGGACCTAGCACAGATACGCAGTATTTT	CATSRLGGPSTDTQYF
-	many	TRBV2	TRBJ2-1	TGTGCCAGCAGTGACACCAACAATGAGCAGTTCTTC	CASSDTNNEQFF
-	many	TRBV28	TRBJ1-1	TGTGCAACGGGAGAGAACACTGAAGCTTTCTTT	CATGENTEAFF
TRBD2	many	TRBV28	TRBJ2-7	TGTGCCAGCAGCCCGACCGGGACTAGCTCCTACGAGCAGTACTTC	CASSPTGTSSYEQYF
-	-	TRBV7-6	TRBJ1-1	TGTGCCAGCAGCTCCTCTCGCCAGAGCACTGAAGCTTTCTTT	CASSSSRQSTEAFF
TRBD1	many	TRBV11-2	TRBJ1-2	TGTGCCAGCAGCGCCACCACAGGGGGCTATGGCTACACCTTC	CASSATTGGYGYTF
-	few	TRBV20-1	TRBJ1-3	TGCAGTGCTAGAGATGCCGGAGGGGACTCTGGAAACACCATATATTTT	CSARDAGGDSGNTIYF
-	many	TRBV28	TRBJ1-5	TGTGCCAGCAGTTTAAGCCAATGGGGTAGACAGGTTGATAGCAATCAGCCCCAGCATTTT	CASSLSQWGRQVDSNQPQHF
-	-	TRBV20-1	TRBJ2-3	TGCAGTGCCCCTATTTCCCGGGACACAGGCACGCAGTATTTT	CSAPISRDTGTQYF
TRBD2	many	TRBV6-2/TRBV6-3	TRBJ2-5	TGTGCCAGCAGGCGGGAGGCGAACCAAGAGACCCAGTACTTC	CASRREANQETQYF
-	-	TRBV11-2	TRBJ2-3	TGTGCCAGCAGCTTAGGGCAAGTCGGGACAGATACGCAGTATTTT	CASSLGQVGTDTQYF
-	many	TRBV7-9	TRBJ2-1	TGTGCCAGCAGCTTAGGGGGAAAGTCCTCCTACAATGAGCAGTTCTTC	CASSLGGKSSYNEQFF
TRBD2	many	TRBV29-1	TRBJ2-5	TGCAGCGCCGAAGACTACGGGACTAGCGGGAGTATGGCCCAGTACTTC	CSAEDYGTSGSMAQYF
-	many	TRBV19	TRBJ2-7	TGTGCCAGTAGTATACTGAATTCCTACGAGCAGTACTTC	CASSILNSYEQYF
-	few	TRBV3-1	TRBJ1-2	TGTGCCAGCAGCCGGGAGCAGAACTATGGCTACACCTTC	CASSREQNYGYTF
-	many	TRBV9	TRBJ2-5	TGTGCCAGCAGCTCCTTACTAGACCGGGAGACCCAGTACTTC	CASSSLLDRETQYF
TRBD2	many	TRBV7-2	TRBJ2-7	TGTGCCAGCAGCTTAGAAGCGGGAGGACCGTACGAGCAGTACTTC	CASSLEAGGPYEQYF
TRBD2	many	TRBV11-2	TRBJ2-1	TGTGCCAGCAGCTTAGGCGGGGGGCTCTCCTACAATGAGCAGTTCTTC	CASSLGGGLSYNEQFF
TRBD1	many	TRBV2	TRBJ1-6	TGTGCCAGCTTACAGGGGATGGGTTCACCCCTCCACTTT	CASLQGMGSPLHF
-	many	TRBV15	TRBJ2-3	TGTGCCACCAGCAGAGAATCTGGAGCGGGTACGCAGTATTTT	CATSRESGAGTQYF
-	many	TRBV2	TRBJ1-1	TGTGCCAGCAGTGACTTGGGCCTTACTGAAGCTTTCTTT	CASSDLGLTEAFF
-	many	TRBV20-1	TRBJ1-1	TGCAGTGCTGTGACACTGAACACTGAAGCTTTCTTT	CSAVTLNTEAFF